The 3 T cell receptor beta chains below were found in one sample sequenced in a study of technical replicates of blood from several donors. Clones were read by immunoSEQ multiplex PCR, and TCRdb kept only the in-frame ones, dropping some. This table holds approximately 75,000 clones, around 97% found once. Sequencing used T cells isolated from PBMCs. These receptors were obtained from a human donor in good health.

This rearrangement joins TRBV29-1 to TRBJ2-7; a possible D gene is TRBD1 (6 bases). Deletions cut 4 bases from V and 4 bases from J, with 11 bases between. CDR3 length: 12 residues. CDR1 and CDR2 from the germline V gene are SQVTM and ANQGSEA. The CDR3 nucleotides read TGCAGCGTTGGTGGCAGGGGATACGAGCAGTACTTC. Its translation: CSVGGRGYEQYF.

The rearrangement links TRBV29-1 to TRBJ1-1; unclear D gene. Germline CDR1 and CDR2: SQVTM and ANQGSEA. Trimming cost V 7 bases and J 1 base, with 16 bases left between them. The CDR3 extends over 14 amino acids. The CDR3 reads CSALSGSGNTEAFF. The CDR3 coding sequence is TGCAGCGCCTTGAGTGGGTCGGGGAACACTGAAGCTTTCTTT.

V usage is TRBV28 and J usage is TRBJ2-1; unclear D gene. The CDR3 length is 16 residues. Germline V gene sequence: CDR1 MDHEN, CDR2 SYDVKM. V dropped 7 bases and J dropped 2 bases, with 18 bases sitting between them. The CDR3: CASISSARHAYNEQFF. DNA of the CDR3: TGTGCCAGCATTTCCAGCGCAAGGCACGCCTACAATGAGCAGTTCTTC.